This T cell receptor (beta chain) was recovered during a study of cytomegalovirus exposure and HLA in healthy donors. On the study more broadly: About 85 million unique TCR sequences came from HLA-typed donors in an early release. Study results and caveats: Cytomegalovirus status was reportedly diagnosed by the classifier with high sensitivity and specificity.

On this clone: As yet, its antigen is unknown.

With 60 Vbeta and 13 Jbeta primers, the PCR was carried out. The method was immunoSEQ multiplex PCR; TCRdb's version includes in-frame clones alone and lacks a portion of them. The sample yields 150,000 to 180,000 clones, more than 75% seen once. CDR1 is SGHTA, CDR2 FQGNSA, per germline. Germline trimming cut 0 bases from V and 2 bases from J; bases unmatched to any gene: 11. The CDR3 has 19 amino acids. Sequencing was performed on PBMCs. The J gene is TRBJ2-1, the V gene TRBV7-2; TRBD2 agrees at 9 bases. The source is a woman under 30 in good health and CMV-seronegative. CDR3 sequence: CASSLARETSGRTYNEQFF. The CDR3 nucleotides are TGTGCCAGCAGCTTAGCGCGAGAGACTAGCGGAAGAACCTACAATGAGCAGTTCTTC.